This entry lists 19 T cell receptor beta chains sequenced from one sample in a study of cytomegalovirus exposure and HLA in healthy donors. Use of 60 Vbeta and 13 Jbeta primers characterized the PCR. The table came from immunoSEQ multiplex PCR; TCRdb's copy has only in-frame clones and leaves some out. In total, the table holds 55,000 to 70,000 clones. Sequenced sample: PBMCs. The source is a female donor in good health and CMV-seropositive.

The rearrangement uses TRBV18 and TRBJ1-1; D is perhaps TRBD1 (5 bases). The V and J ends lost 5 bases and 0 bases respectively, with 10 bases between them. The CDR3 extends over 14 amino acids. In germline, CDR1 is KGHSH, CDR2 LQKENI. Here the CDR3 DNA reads TGTGCCAGCTCAGGGGCAGCCATGAACACTGAAGCTTTCTTT. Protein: CASSGAAMNTEAFF.

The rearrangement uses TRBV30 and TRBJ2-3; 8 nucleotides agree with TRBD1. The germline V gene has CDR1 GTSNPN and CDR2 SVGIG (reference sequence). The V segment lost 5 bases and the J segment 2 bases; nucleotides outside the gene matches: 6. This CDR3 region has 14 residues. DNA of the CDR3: TGTGCCTGGGTCCCGGGACAGGCCACAGATACGCAGTATTTT. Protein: CAWVPGQATDTQYF.

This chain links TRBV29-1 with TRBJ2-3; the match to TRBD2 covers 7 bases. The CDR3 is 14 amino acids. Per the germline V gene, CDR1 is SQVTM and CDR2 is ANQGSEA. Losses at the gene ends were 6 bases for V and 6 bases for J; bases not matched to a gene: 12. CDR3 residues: CSVEGLSRLDTQYF. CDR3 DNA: TGCAGCGTGGAGGGACTATCAAGATTGGATACGCAGTATTTT.

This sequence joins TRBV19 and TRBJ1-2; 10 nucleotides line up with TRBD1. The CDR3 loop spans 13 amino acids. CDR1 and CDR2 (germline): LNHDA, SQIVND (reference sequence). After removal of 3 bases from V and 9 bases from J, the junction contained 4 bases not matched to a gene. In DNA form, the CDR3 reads TGTGCCAGTAGTATGGACAGGGGGACGAGCTACACCTTC. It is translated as CASSMDRGTSYTF. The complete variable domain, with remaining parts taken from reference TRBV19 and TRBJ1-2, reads DGGITQSPKYLFRKEGQNVTLSCEQNLNHDAMYWYRQDPGQGLRLIYYSQIVNDFQKGDIAEGYSVSREKKESFPLTVTSAQKNPTAFYLCASSMDRGTSYTFGSGTRLTVV.

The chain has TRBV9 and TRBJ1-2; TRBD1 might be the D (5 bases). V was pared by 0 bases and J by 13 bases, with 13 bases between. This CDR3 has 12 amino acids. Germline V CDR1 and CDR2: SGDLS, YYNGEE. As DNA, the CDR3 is TGTGCCAGCAGCGTAGAAGGGGTAGAAGGCACCTTC. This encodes CASSVEGVEGTF.

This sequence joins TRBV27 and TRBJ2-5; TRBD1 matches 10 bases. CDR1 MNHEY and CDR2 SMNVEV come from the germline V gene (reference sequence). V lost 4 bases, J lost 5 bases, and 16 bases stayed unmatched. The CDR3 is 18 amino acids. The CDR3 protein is CASSSTIPGQGWRETQYF. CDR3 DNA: TGTGCCAGCAGTTCGACAATCCCGGGACAGGGGTGGAGGGAGACCCAGTACTTC.

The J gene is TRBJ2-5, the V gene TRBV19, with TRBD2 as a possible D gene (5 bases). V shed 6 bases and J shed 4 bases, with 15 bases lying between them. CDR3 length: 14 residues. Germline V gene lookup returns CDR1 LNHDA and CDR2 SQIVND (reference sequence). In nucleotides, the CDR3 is TGTGCCAGTAGCCAACTAGACTGGGGAGAGACCCAGTACTTC. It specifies CASSQLDWGETQYF.

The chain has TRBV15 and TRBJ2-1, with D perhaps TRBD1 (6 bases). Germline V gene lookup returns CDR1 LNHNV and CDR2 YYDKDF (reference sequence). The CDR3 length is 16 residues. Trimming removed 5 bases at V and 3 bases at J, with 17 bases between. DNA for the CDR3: TGTGCCACCAGCGATCCCGGGACAAACAACTACAATGAGCAGTTCTTC. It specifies CATSDPGTNNYNEQFF.

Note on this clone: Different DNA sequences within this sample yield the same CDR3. The CDR3 sequence: CAWMVQQVNEQFF. The CDR3 nucleotides read TGTGCCTGGATGGTCCAACAGGTCAATGAGCAGTTCTTC. The chain has TRBV30 and TRBJ2-1, with D maybe TRBD1 (5 bases). The CDR3 consists of 13 residues. The V gene lost 4 bases and the J gene lost 6 bases, with 13 bases spanning the gap. Germline V gene lookup returns CDR1 GTSNPN and CDR2 SVGIG (reference sequence). Filled out from reference TRBV30 and TRBJ2-1, the complete variable domain reads SQTIHQWPATLVQPVGSPLSLECTVEGTSNPNLYWYRQAAGRGLQLLFYSVGIGQISSEVPQNLSASRPQDRQFILSSKKLLLSDSGFYLCAWMVQQVNEQFFGPGTRLTVL.

The CDR3 sequence is CASSSQGGVNEQYF. Written as DNA, the CDR3 is TGTGCCAGCAGCTCTCAGGGAGGGGTCAACGAGCAGTACTTC. The V and J genes are TRBV7-2 and TRBJ2-7; 7 bases align to TRBD2. The CDR3 is made up of 14 amino acids. Unmatched junction bases numbered 8, after V lost 4 bases and J lost 5 bases. CDR1 and CDR2 (germline): SGHTA, FQGNSA.

Written as DNA, the CDR3 is TGTGCCAGCAGTTTATGGGACAGGGGCACCCTGAAGGGCACTGAAGCTTTCTTT. Its protein is CASSLWDRGTLKGTEAFF. The J gene is TRBJ1-1, the V gene TRBV28; 9 bases agree with TRBD1. Germline V gene lookup returns CDR1 MDHEN and CDR2 SYDVKM. The CDR3 loop spans 18 amino acids. Trimming removed 0 bases from V and 4 bases from J; junction bases left unmatched: 12.

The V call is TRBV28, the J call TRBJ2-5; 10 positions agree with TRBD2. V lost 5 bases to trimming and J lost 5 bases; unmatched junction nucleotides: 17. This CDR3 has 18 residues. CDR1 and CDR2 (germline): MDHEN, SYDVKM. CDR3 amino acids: CASSPPPRTSGRGETQYF. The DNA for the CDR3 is TGTGCCAGCAGTCCACCCCCCCGGACTAGCGGACGTGGGGAGACCCAGTACTTC.

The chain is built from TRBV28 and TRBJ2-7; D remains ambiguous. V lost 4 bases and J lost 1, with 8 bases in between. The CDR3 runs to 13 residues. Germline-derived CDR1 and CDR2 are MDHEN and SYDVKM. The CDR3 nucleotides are TGTGCCAGCAGTTCCGCTCAGTCCTACGAGCAGTACTTC. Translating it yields CASSSAQSYEQYF.

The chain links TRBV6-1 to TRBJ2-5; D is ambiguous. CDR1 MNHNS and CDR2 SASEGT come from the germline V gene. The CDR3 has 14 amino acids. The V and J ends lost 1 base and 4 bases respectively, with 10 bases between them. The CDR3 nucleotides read TGTGCCAGCAGTGAAGGAACCGCCGGAGAGACCCAGTACTTC. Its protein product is CASSEGTAGETQYF.

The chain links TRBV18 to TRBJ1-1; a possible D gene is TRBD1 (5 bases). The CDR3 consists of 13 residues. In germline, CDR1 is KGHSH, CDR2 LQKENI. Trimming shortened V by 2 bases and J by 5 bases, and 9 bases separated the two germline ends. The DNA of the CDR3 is TGTGCCAGCTCACCAAATAAGGGGACTGAAGCTTTCTTT. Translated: CASSPNKGTEAFF.

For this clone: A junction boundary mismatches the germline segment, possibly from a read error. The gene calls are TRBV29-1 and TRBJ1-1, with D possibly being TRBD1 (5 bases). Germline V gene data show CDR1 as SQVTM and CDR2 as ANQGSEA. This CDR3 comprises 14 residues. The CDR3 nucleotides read TGCAGCGTTGAAGGGGGGGGTTGGAACACTGAAGATTTCTTT. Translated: CSVEGGGWNTEDFF.

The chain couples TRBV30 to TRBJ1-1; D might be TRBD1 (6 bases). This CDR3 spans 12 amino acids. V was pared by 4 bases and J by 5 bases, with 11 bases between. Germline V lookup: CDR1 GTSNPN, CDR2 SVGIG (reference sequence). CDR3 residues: CAWIGGGTEAFF. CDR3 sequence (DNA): TGTGCCTGGATAGGGGGGGGGACTGAAGCTTTCTTT.

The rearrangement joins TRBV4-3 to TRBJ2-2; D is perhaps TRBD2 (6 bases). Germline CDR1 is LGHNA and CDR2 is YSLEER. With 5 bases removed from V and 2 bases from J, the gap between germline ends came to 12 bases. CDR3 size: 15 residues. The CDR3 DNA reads TGCGCCAGCAGCTCCGGACTATTAAACACCGGGGAGCTGTTTTTT. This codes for CASSSGLLNTGELFF.

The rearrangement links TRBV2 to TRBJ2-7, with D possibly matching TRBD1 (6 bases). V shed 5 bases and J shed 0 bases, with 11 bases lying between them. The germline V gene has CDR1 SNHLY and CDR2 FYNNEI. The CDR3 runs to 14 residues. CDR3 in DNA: TGTGCCAGCAGTAGGACAGCCTCCTCCTACGAGCAGTACTTC. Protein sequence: CASSRTASSYEQYF.